This is a list of T cell receptor beta chains from one sample in a study of a mutant IDH1 vaccine in newly diagnosed glioma. Only in-frame clones appear in the TCRdb table, and some are missing; sequencing was by immunoSEQ multiplex PCR. The sample shows approximately 70,000 clones, less than 85% of them seen only once. The sample was PBMCs, taken from a glioma patient treated with radiotherapy, temozolomide or both. The receptors were gathered from a man in his forties or fifties with glioma. Each CDR3 is given with its conserved first and last residue. D genes are given only for firm matches. Part of the rows lack a size; the others show once, few, many or a class for expanded clones.

D gene,V gene,J gene,clone size,CDR3 DNA,CDR3 protein
-,TRBV7-2,TRBJ2-7,-,TGTGCCAGCAGCGTATCGCGAGTAGTTGAGCAGTACTTC,CASSVSRVVEQYF
-,TRBV23-1,TRBJ2-5,-,TGCGCCAGCAGTCAATCGACAGCCGACCCCCGAAGAGGTAAGACCCAGTACTTC,CASSQSTADPRRGKTQYF
-,TRBV5-1,TRBJ1-3,few,TGCGCCAGCAGCTTGTGGGGTTCTGGAAACACCATATATTTT,CASSLWGSGNTIYF
-,TRBV6-4,TRBJ1-1,-,TGTGCCAGCAGTGACGGGACTGAAGCTTTCTTT,CASSDGTEAFF
-,TRBV10-3,TRBJ2-1,-,TGTGCCATCAGTGAGTCAGGCGGGACCACTCGGAATGAGCAGTTCTTC,CAISESGGTTRNEQFF
-,TRBV19,TRBJ1-3,-,TGTGCCAGTAGTGGGGGTTTCACAGCTGGAAACACCATATATTTT,CASSGGFTAGNTIYF
-,TRBV27,TRBJ1-2,-,TGTGCCAGCAGGGTAGATTCAGGGCGACGGGACTACACCTTC,CASRVDSGRRDYTF
-,TRBV30,TRBJ1-3,few,TGTGCCTGGAGTATGGGCACTGGAAACACCATATATTTT,CAWSMGTGNTIYF
-,TRBV13,TRBJ2-7,-,TGTGCCAGCAGCCAAATCCGAGGACAGTCCTACGAGCAGTACTTC,CASSQIRGQSYEQYF
-,TRBV19,TRBJ1-2,-,TGTGCCAGTAGTATGTCCAGGGTTAACTATGGCTACACCTTC,CASSMSRVNYGYTF
-,TRBV30,TRBJ1-3,-,TGTGCCTGGAGTGTAATCCAGGGTTCTGGAAACACCATATATTTT,CAWSVIQGSGNTIYF